This TCR beta chain was identified in a study of long-term antiretroviral therapy in people with HIV. The CDR3 consists of 14 residues. In germline, CDR1 is SSHAT, CDR2 FNYEAQ (reference sequence). A note on this clone: The antigen remains unidentified. The junction and the germline gene differ at one end; a read error may be behind it.

Study-wide findings and caveats: Patients on ART gained diversity, which nonetheless stayed below transplant donor controls. Pre-ART expanded clones dominated the repertoire at every time point. Therapy changes, viral resistance and ART adherence were not documented in the available data. Relative to control repertoires, HIV repertoires exhibited narrower CDR3 length ranges.

The immunoSEQ assay was v3.0, run at survey level. The method was immunoSEQ multiplex PCR; TCRdb's version includes in-frame clones alone and lacks a portion of them. Of about 20,000 clones in the sample, approximately 92% were seen once. This receptor was taken from a woman in her 50s with HIV. V gene TRBV7-7 combines with J gene TRBJ2-7, with a possible D match to TRBD1 (5 bases). This material consisted of unsorted PBMCs, taken 4.4 years after starting antiretroviral therapy. In nucleotides, the CDR3 is TGTGCTAGCAGCTTAACAGGCGATCCCTACGAGCAGTACTTC. Translation gives CASSLTGDPYEQYF.